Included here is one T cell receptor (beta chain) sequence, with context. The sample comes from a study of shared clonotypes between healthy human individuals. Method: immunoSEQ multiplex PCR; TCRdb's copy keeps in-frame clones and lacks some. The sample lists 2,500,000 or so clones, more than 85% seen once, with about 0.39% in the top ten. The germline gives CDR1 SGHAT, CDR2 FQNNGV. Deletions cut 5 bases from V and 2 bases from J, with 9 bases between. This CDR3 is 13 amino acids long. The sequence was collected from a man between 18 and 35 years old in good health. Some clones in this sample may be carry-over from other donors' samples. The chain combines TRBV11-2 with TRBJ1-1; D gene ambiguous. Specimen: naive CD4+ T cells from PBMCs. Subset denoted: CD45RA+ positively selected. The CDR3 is CASSPLINTEAFF. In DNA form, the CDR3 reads TGTGCCAGCAGCCCTTTAATAAACACTGAAGCTTTCTTT.